Below, 8 T cell receptor beta chains from the same sample are listed, as sequenced in a study of blood T cell repertoires in COVID-19. Measured with immunoSEQ multiplex PCR; TCRdb has only the in-frame clones, and not every one. The sample yields roughly 280,000 clones, roughly nine tenths seen once. Sequencing was performed on peripheral blood. All receptors come from a woman aged 50 to 60 who had recovered from COVID-19.

This clone was seen only once. J is TRBJ1-2 and V is TRBV9, with D perhaps matching TRBD1 (5 bases). V shed 4 bases and J shed 7 bases, with 14 bases lying between them. Germline V gene lookup returns CDR1 SGDLS and CDR2 YYNGEE. This CDR3 has 13 amino acids. Written as DNA, the CDR3 is TGTGCCAGCAGCAAGGGACTCGTTGGTGGCTACACCTTC. Translation gives CASSKGLVGGYTF.

The J gene is TRBJ1-2, the V gene TRBV30; D is ambiguous. Between the trimmed V and J ends, which lost 5 bases and 6 bases, there was a span of 16 bases. CDR3 size: 13 residues. Germline V CDR1 and CDR2: GTSNPN, SVGIG (reference sequence). CDR3 loop: CAWRGRRENGYTF. The CDR3 nucleotides are TGTGCCTGGCGGGGTCGAAGAGAAAATGGCTACACCTTC.

The chain employs TRBV25-1 and TRBJ2-3, with TRBD1 matching over 8 bases. Germline values: CDR1 MGHDK, CDR2 SYGVNS. The CDR3 sequence is 14 residues long. V lost 1 base to trimming and J lost 6 bases; unmatched junction nucleotides: 3. The CDR3, as DNA: TGTGCCAGCAGTGAATTCAGGGGGCAGGATACGCAGTATTTT. Its protein product is CASSEFRGQDTQYF.

This rearrangement joins TRBV5-6 to TRBJ1-2; perhaps TRBD1 as D (6 bases). Germline lookup yields CDR1 SGHDT and CDR2 YYEEEE. Trimming took 0 bases from V and 8 from J, leaving 11 bases between them. The CDR3 consists of 13 residues. In DNA form, the CDR3 reads TGTGCCAGCAGCTTGGGGACAGCACGCGGCTACACCTTC. Translation: CASSLGTARGYTF.

The genes are TRBV20-1 and TRBJ1-1; D is uncertain. Trimming left V 4 bases short and J 3 bases short, with 6 bases between. This CDR3 region has 11 residues. Germline lookup yields CDR1 DFQATT and CDR2 SNEGSKA (reference sequence). The CDR3 loop reads CSAKRDTEAFF. The CDR3 DNA is TGCAGTGCTAAGAGGGACACTGAAGCTTTCTTT.

This chain connects TRBV28 to TRBJ1-1; TRBD1 agrees at 7 bases. V lost 7 bases and J lost 8; bases outside the gene matches: 10. Germline V gene lookup returns CDR1 MDHEN and CDR2 SYDVKM. The CDR3 length is 13 residues. CDR3 loop: CASKKLQGIEAFF. DNA for the CDR3: TGTGCCAGCAAGAAACTACAGGGGATCGAAGCTTTCTTT.

The gene calls are TRBV9 and TRBJ2-7; a weak D match, TRBD2 (6 bases). Germline V lookup: CDR1 SGDLS, CDR2 YYNGEE. The CDR3 sequence is 16 residues long. Trimming took off 0 bases at V and 3 bases at J, with 16 bases between the two ends. The DNA for the CDR3 is TGTGCCAGCAGCGTAGGGCCTCGGTCGCGGGGCTACGAGCAGTACTTC. Its translation: CASSVGPRSRGYEQYF.

The chain joins TRBV28 to TRBJ2-2; D might be TRBD2 (6 bases). With 2 bases removed from V and 5 bases from J, the gap between germline ends came to 12 bases. Germline V CDR1 and CDR2: MDHEN, SYDVKM. The CDR3 has 15 amino acids. As DNA, the CDR3 is TGTGCCAGCAGTTTAGATCGGGGGAGGACCGGGGAGCTGTTTTTT. This codes for CASSLDRGRTGELFF.